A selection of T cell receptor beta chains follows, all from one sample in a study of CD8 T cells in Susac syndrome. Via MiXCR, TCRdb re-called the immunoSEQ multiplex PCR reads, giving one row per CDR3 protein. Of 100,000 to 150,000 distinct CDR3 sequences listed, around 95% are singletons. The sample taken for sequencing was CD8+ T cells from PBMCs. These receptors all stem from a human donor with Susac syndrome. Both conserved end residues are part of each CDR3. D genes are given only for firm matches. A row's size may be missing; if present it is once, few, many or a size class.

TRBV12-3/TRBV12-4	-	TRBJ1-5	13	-	CASSWDSRQPQHF	TGTGCCAGCAGTTGGGACTCACGTCAGCCCCAGCATTTT
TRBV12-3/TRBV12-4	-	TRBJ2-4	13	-	CASRTGAENIQYF	TGTGCCAGCAGGACCGGAGCGGAAAACATTCAGTACTTC
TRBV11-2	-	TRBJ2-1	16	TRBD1	CASSLGRTGLYNEQFF	TGTGCCAGCAGCTTAGGTCGGACAGGGTTATACAATGAGCAGTTCTTC
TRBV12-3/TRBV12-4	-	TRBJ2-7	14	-	CASSPPGHTYEQYF	TGTGCCAGCAGTCCTCCGGGACACACCTACGAGCAGTACTTC
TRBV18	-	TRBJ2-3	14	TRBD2	CASTTSGATDTQYF	TGTGCCAGCACCACTAGCGGGGCTACAGATACGCAGTATTTT
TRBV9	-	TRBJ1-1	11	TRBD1	CASSEGGSRFF	TGTGCCAGCAGCGAAGGGGGCTCGAGGTTCTTT
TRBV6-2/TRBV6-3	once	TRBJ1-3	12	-	CASSYPEDTIYF	TGTGCCAGCAGTTACCCTGAGGACACCATATATTTT
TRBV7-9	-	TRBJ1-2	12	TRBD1	CAIQGANYGYTF	TGTGCCATCCAGGGGGCGAACTATGGCTACACCTTC
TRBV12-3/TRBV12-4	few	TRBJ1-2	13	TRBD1	CASSSSQGDGYTF	TGTGCCAGCAGTTCGTCGCAGGGGGATGGCTACACCTTC
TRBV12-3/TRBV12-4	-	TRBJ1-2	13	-	CASSLIAGQGYTF	TGTGCCAGCAGTTTGATCGCAGGGCAAGGCTACACCTTC
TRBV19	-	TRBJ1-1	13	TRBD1	CASNQGEDTEAFF	TGTGCCAGTAATCAGGGGGAAGATACTGAAGCTTTCTTT
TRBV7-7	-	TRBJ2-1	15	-	CASSLGSAAYNEQFF	TGTGCTAGCAGCTTAGGGTCAGCGGCCTACAATGAGCAGTTCTTC
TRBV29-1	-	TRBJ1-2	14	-	CSVPVLDRNYGYTF	TGCAGCGTGCCCGTCCTAGACAGGAACTATGGCTACACCTTC
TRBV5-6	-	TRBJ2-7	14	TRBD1	CASSLGTGSPGQYF	TGTGCCAGCAGCTTGGGGACAGGTAGTCCGGGGCAGTACTTC
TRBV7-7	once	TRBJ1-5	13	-	CASSLEEGQPQHF	TGTGCTAGCAGCTTAGAAGAGGGACAGCCCCAGCATTTT
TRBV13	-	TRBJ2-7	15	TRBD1	CASSPGLGQAYEQYF	TGTGCCAGCAGCCCGGGGTTAGGACAGGCCTACGAGCAGTACTTC
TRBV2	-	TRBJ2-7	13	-	CASSEGPGDEQYF	TGTGCCAGCAGTGAAGGCCCAGGGGACGAGCAGTACTTC
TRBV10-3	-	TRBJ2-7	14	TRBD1	CAISGTGEEYEQYF	TGTGCCATCAGCGGGACAGGGGAAGAATACGAGCAGTACTTC
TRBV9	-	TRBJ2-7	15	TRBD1	CASSVEGDRIYEQYF	TGTGCCAGCAGCGTAGAGGGGGACAGAATCTACGAGCAGTACTTC
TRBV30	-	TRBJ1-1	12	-	CAWSEMNTEAFF	TGTGCCTGGAGTGAGATGAACACTGAAGCTTTCTTT
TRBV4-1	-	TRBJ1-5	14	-	CASSQDSGNQPQHF	TGCGCCAGCAGCCAAGATTCGGGAAATCAGCCCCAGCATTTT
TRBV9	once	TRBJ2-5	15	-	CASSVVGGIMETQYF	TGTGCCAGCAGCGTAGTTGGGGGGATCATGGAGACCCAGTACTTC
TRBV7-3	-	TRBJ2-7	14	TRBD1	CASRPPGQIYEQYF	TGTGCCAGCAGACCCCCGGGACAGATCTACGAGCAGTACTTC
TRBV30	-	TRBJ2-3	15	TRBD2	CAWSVVSGATDTQYF	TGTGCCTGGAGTGTAGTTAGCGGGGCCACAGATACGCAGTATTTT
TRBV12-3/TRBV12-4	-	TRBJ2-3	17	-	CASSRAGQVRHTDTQYF	-
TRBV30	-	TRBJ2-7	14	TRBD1	CAWMSGQGAREQYF	TGTGCCTGGATGTCGGGACAGGGGGCGCGGGAGCAGTACTTC
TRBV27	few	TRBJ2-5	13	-	CASSLWPQETQYF	TGTGCCAGCAGTTTATGGCCCCAAGAGACCCAGTACTTC
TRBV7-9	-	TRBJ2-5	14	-	CASSRDRNQETQYF	TGTGCCAGCAGCCGGGACCGAAACCAAGAGACCCAGTACTTC
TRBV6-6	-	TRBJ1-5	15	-	CASTDTASGNQPQHF	TGTGCCAGCACCGATACAGCATCCGGCAATCAGCCCCAGCATTTT
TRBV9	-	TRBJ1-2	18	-	CASSVHPQRRRVRHGYTF	TGTGCCAGCAGCGTACACCCCCAACGCAGGCGTGTTAGACATGGCTACACCTTC
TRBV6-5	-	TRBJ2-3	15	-	CASSYAQGNTDTQYF	TGTGCCAGCAGTTACGCCCAGGGGAACACAGATACGCAGTATTTT
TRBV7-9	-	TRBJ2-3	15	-	CASSLGWANSDTQYF	TGTGCCAGCAGCTTAGGGTGGGCCAACTCAGATACGCAGTATTTT
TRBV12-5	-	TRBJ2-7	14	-	CASGLGDSTYEQYF	TGTGCTAGTGGTTTGGGGGACTCTACCTACGAGCAGTACTTC
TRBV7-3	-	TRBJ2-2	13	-	CASRGPGTGELFF	TGTGCCAGCCGGGGCCCGGGCACCGGGGAGCTGTTTTTT
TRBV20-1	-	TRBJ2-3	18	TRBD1	CSARVPGQGPGPTDTQYF	TGCAGTGCTAGGGTCCCGGGACAGGGGCCAGGCCCCACAGATACGCAGTATTTT
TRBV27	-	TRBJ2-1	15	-	CASGPIAVLDNEQFF	TGTGCCAGCGGCCCAATAGCGGTACTCGACAATGAGCAGTTCTTC
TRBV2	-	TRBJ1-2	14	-	CASSEDSPAYGYTF	TGTGCCAGCAGTGAGGACAGCCCGGCCTATGGCTACACCTTC
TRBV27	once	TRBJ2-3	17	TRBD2	CASSFLGLAGLTDTQYF	TGTGCCAGCAGTTTCCTGGGACTAGCGGGACTCACAGATACGCAGTATTTT
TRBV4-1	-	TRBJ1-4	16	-	CASSQDYGGSGEKLFF	TGCGCCAGCAGCCAAGATTACGGGGGTTCGGGTGAAAAACTGTTTTTT
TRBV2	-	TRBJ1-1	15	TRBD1	CASSPGQGTSTEAFF	TGTGCCAGCAGTCCGGGACAGGGGACTTCAACTGAAGCTTTCTTT
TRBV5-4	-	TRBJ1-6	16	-	CASSTTAAPGNSPLHF	TGTGCCAGCAGCACGACAGCCGCCCCCGGGAATTCACCCCTCCACTTT
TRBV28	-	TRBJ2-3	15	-	CASSLGTSSTDTQYF	TGTGCCAGCAGTTTAGGCACATCTAGCACAGATACGCAGTATTTT
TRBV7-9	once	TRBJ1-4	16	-	CASSSNGWGVDEKLFF	TGTGCCAGCAGCTCAAACGGGTGGGGCGTTGATGAAAAACTGTTTTTT
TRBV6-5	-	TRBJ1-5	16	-	CASSYSGRVKDQPQHF	TGTGCCAGCAGTTACTCGGGCAGGGTGAAAGATCAGCCCCAGCATTTT
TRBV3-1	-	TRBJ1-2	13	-	CASSQGTAYGYTF	TGTGCCAGCAGCCAAGGGACAGCCTATGGCTACACCTTC
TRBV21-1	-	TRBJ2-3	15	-	CASSKGGSLTDTQYF	TGTGCCAGCAGCAAAGGGGGGTCCCTCACAGATACGCAGTATTTT
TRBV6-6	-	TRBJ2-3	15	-	CASSFIDGSTDTQYF	TGTGCCAGCAGTTTTATAGACGGAAGCACAGATACGCAGTATTTT
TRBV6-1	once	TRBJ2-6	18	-	CASSETPVWSSGANVLTF	TGTGCCAGCAGTGAAACCCCCGTGTGGAGCTCTGGGGCCAACGTCCTGACTTTC
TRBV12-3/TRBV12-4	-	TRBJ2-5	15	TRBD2	CASSLSGGLEETQYF	TGTGCCAGCAGTTTATCGGGGGGGCTCGAAGAGACCCAGTACTTC
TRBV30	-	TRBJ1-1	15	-	CAWSRHSDRAPEAFF	TGTGCCTGGAGCCGCCACAGCGACCGGGCTCCTGAAGCTTTCTTT
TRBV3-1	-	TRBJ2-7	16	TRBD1	CASSQSLWTGRYEQYF	TGTGCCAGCAGCCAGAGCCTTTGGACAGGTCGATACGAGCAGTACTTC
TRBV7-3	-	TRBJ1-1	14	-	CASSLTSGNTEAFF	TGTGCCAGCAGCTTAACTTCCGGGAACACTGAAGCTTTCTTT
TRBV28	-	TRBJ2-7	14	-	CASSSGASTYEQYF	TGTGCCAGCAGTTCCGGCGCTTCCACCTACGAGCAGTACTTC
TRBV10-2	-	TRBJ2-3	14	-	CASSFPRSTDTQYF	TGCGCCAGCAGCTTCCCCAGATCCACAGATACGCAGTATTTT
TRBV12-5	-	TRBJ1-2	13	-	CASGEQTNYGYTF	TGTGCTAGTGGGGAACAGACTAACTATGGCTACACCTTC